In its sample, the clone carrying this TCR beta chain was seen a few times. Its specificity is not known. This CDR3 has 14 amino acids. Trimming took off 3 bases at V and 1 base at J, with 9 bases between the two ends. Per the germline V gene, CDR1 is SGHRS and CDR2 is YFSETQ. This record comes from a study of cytomegalovirus exposure and HLA in healthy donors. Broader study findings: TCR beta chains numbering 150 to 200 were designated cytomegalovirus-associated.

Researchers ran the PCR with 60 Vbeta and 13 Jbeta primers. Repertoires were generated with immunoSEQ multiplex PCR, while TCRdb's copy carries only in-frame clones and drops some. The sample has about 120,000 clones, approximately 80% seen once. V usage is TRBV5-1 and J usage is TRBJ2-3, with a tentative D call TRBD2 (6 bases). This sequence was found in a young woman in good health and CMV-seronegative. Sequenced material: PBMCs. The CDR3 DNA is TGCGCCAGCAGCTCCGGGGAGGGCACAGATACGCAGTATTTT. It yields the protein CASSSGEGTDTQYF.